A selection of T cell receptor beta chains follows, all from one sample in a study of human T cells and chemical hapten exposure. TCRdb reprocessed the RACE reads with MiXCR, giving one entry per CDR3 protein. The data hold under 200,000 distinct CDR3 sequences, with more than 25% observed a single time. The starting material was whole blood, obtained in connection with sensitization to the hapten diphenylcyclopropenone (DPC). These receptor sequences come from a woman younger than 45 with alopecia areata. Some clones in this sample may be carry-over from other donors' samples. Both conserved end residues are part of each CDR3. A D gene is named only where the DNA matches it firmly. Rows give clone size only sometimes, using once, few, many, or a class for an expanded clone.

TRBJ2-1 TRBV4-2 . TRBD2 TGTGCCAGCAGCCAAGATATCGCTAGCGGTTACAATGAGCAGTTCTTC CASSQDIASGYNEQFF
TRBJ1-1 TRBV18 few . TGTGCCAGCTCACCAACGGGACGGATGAACACTGAAGCTTTCTTT CASSPTGRMNTEAFF
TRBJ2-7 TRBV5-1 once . TGCGCCAGCAGCTTGGCCGGGGACGGGAACTACGAGCAGTACTTC CASSLAGDGNYEQYF
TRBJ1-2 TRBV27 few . TGTGCCAGCGGAGATCCATACTATGGCTACACCTTC CASGDPYYGYTF
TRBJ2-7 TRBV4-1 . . TGCGCCAGCAGCCTCCCTGGGGGGGCGCGGTACGAGCAGTACTTC CASSLPGGARYEQYF
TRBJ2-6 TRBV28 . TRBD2 TGTGCCAGCAGTTCAAATAGCGGGGGGAGCTCTGGGGCCAACGTCCTGACTTTC CASSSNSGGSSGANVLTF
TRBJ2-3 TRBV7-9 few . TGTGCCAGCCACCCGTCTGGGGGAGTAGCAGATACGCAGTATTTT CASHPSGGVADTQYF
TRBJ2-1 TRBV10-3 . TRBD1 TGTGCCATCAAGTCAGCAGTCGGGACAGATTACAATGAGCAGTTCTTC CAIKSAVGTDYNEQFF
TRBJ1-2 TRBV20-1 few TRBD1 TGCAGTGCTATCCCCAGGGGGTTGGTTGGCTACACCTTC CSAIPRGLVGYTF
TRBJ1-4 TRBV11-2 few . TGTGCCAGCAGTAGAGAGGGGGTCCGGGGAGAAAAACTGTTTTTT CASSREGVRGEKLFF
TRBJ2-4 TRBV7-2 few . TGTGCCAGCAGCTTAGAGGGGACGGGGAGAATTCAGTACTTC CASSLEGTGRIQYF
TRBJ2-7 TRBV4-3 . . TGCGCCAGCAGCCAAGATTCTTCTGGGACACTTTCCTACGAGCAGTACTTC CASSQDSSGTLSYEQYF